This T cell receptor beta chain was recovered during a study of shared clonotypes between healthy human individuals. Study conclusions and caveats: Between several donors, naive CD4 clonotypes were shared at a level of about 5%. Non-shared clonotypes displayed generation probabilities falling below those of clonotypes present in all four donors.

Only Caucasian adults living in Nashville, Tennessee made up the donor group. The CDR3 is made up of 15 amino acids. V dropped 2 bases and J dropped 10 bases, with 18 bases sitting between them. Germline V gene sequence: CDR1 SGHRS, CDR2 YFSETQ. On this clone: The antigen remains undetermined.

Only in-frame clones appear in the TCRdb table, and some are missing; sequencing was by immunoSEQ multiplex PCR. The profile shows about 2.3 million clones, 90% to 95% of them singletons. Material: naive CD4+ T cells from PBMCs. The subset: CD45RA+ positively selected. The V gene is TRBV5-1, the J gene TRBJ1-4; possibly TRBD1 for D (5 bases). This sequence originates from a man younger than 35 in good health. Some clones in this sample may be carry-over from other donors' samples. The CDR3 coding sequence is TGCGCCAGCAGCTTTACTGGGGGGGATCGTGGAAAACTGTTTTTT. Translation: CASSFTGGDRGKLFF.